This TCR beta chain was retrieved from a study of shared clonotypes between healthy human individuals. TCRdb's copy holds only in-frame clones and misses some; the assay was immunoSEQ multiplex PCR. This sample carries over a million clones, about 98.5% of them seen once, and the ten largest clones take approximately 0.4%. The study's findings and limits: Naive subsets generally exceeded memory subsets in estimated richness. Sequencing depth was predicted to influence how clonotypes are shared among donors.

With regard to this clone: The antigen remains undetermined.

The V gene's germline CDR1 is SGHVS and CDR2 FQNEAQ. The length of the CDR3 is 18 residues. V gave up 1 base and J gave up 6 bases; unmatched junction bases: 16. Sequencing was performed on naive CD4+ T cells sorted from blood. Subset reported: CD45RA+ positively selected. The receptor was derived from a man aged 30-40 years in good health. This chain joins TRBV7-8 and TRBJ2-7; 9 nucleotides agree with TRBD2. This CDR3 reads CASSLGAASGTFGFEQYF. The CDR3 bases are TGTGCCAGCAGCTTAGGGGCGGCTAGCGGGACGTTTGGTTTCGAGCAGTACTTC.